A single T cell receptor (beta chain) is shown here with its context. Its antigen is not known. This sample is part of a study of OX40 agonist ivuxolimab in advanced cancers. Overall study context: Patients were approximately 80% male with ages roughly 20 to 80, mean approximately 58. Study observations and caveats: The 0.1-3.0 mg/kg partial responders had among the lowest clonal expansion.

V was clipped by 3 bases and J by 4 bases; unmatched bases: 6. The length of the CDR3 is 15 residues. CDR1 and CDR2 (germline): SGHTA, FQGTGA. TCRdb's table, derived via immunoSEQ multiplex PCR, lists solely in-frame clones and lacks some. The table lists about 60,000 clones, 88% of them singletons. The investigators sampled blood at baseline, at cycle 4 day 1, and at cycle 7 day 1. This specimen was CD4+ or CD8+ T cells sorted from blood, taken in a trial of the OX40 agonist ivuxolimab. This TCR came from an adult with an advanced solid tumor such as melanoma, head and neck, liver or kidney cancer. The rearrangement links TRBV7-3 to TRBJ2-3; 8 bases are shared with TRBD2. The DNA for the CDR3 is TGTGCCAGCAGCTTGGCGGGAGGAAATTCAGATACGCAGTATTTT. This encodes CASSLAGGNSDTQYF.